These 7 T cell receptor beta chains came from one sample sequenced in a study of T cell repertoires in cytomegalovirus infection. TCRdb analysed the reads with MiXCR anew, one entry per CDR3 protein. The profile shows some 800,000 distinct CDR3 sequences, almost 30% of them singletons. Antigens for these TCRs are unknown. This specimen was cultured CD8+ T cells from PBMCs, taken from culture after CMV antigen stimulation. Receptors originate from a human donor in good health (CMV status not recorded). Some clones in this sample may be carry-over from other donors' samples.

This clonotype was picked up a small number of times. V gene TRBV3-1 combines with J gene TRBJ2-3, with no clear D. CDR1 LGHDT and CDR2 YNNKEL come from the germline V gene (reference sequence). Trimming left V 0 bases short and J 1 base short, with 14 bases between. This CDR3 is built from 17 residues. The CDR3: CASSQDWPSFRTDTQYF. For the CDR3, the DNA is TGTGCCAGCAGCCAAGATTGGCCTAGTTTCCGCACAGATACGCAGTATTTT.

This clonotype appeared a few times. The rearrangement links TRBV27 to TRBJ2-3; D is unclear. The CDR3 has 12 residues. V was trimmed by 5 bases and J by 2 bases, leaving 5 bases between them. CDR1 is MNHEY and CDR2 is SMNVEV in the germline V gene (reference sequence). CDR3 sequence reads: CASSTDTDTQYF. CDR3 nucleotide sequence: TGTGCCAGCAGTACCGACACAGATACGCAGTATTTT.

The table lists this clonotype with many counts. The chain joins TRBV11-1 to TRBJ2-3, with D perhaps TRBD1 (5 bases). The CDR3 length is 14 residues. The V end was cut by 6 bases, the J end by 2 bases, with 12 bases between. Germline V gene sequence: CDR1 SGHAT, CDR2 FQDESV (reference sequence). The CDR3 DNA sequence: TGTGCCAGCAGTCTCGGACAAAACACAGATACGCAGTATTTT. This encodes CASSLGQNTDTQYF.

This clonotype has ten or more counts. J is TRBJ2-7 and V is TRBV7-2; D unresolved. The ends were cut back, 1 base at V and 4 bases at J, with 11 bases in the middle. Germline CDR1 and CDR2: SGHTA and FQGNSA. The CDR3 totals 14 residues. The CDR3 nucleotides are TGTGCCAGCAGCTTAGGTTGGGATTTTTACGAGCAGTACGTC. Translation: CASSLGWDFYEQYV.

This clonotype appeared many times. The chain carries TRBV11-3 and TRBJ2-1, with 7 bases fitting TRBD2. The CDR3 has 16 residues. J lost 3 bases, V lost 5 bases, and 10 bases had no gene match. Germline CDR1 and CDR2: SGHNT and YENEEA. This CDR3 is CASSPAAGTNYNEQFF. In DNA form, the CDR3 reads TGTGCCAGCAGCCCAGCAGCCGGGACTAACTACAATGAGCAGTTCTTC.

The rearrangement uses TRBV5-6 and TRBJ2-4, with a tentative D call TRBD1 (6 bases). The CDR3 spans 13 residues. The V and J ends lost 4 bases and 3 bases respectively, with 8 bases between them. Germline V CDR1 and CDR2: SGHDT, YYEEEE. This CDR3 reads CASSTDSKNIQYF. CDR3 bases: TGTGCCAGCAGCACGGACAGCAAAAACATTCAGTACTTC.

The sample holds a few counts of this clonotype. The rearrangement links TRBV13 to TRBJ2-1, with D possibly matching TRBD1 (5 bases). This CDR3 region has 15 residues. Germline V CDR1 and CDR2: PRHDT, FYEKMQ (reference sequence). Trimming took off 3 bases at V and 0 bases at J, with 9 bases between the two ends. In DNA, the CDR3 is TGTGCCAGCAGCTTGGACACAAACTCCTACAATGAGCAGTTCTTC. It encodes CASSLDTNSYNEQFF.